The 13 T cell receptor beta chains below were found in one sample sequenced in a study of high-grade serous ovarian cancer treatment subgroups. Tumor tissue was taken before any definitive surgery or chemotherapy was given. Sequencing used immunoSEQ multiplex PCR; TCRdb keeps in-frame clones, though not all of them. The sample records 6,500 to 8,000 clones, over 75% being singletons. Sample: tumor tissue. These receptors all come from a human donor with high-grade serous ovarian cancer.

This clone is classed as medium-sized. The chain has TRBV6-5 and TRBJ1-4; no firm D call. The germline V and J ends were trimmed by 0 bases and 7 bases, with 12 bases remaining between them. Germline-derived CDR1 and CDR2 are MNHEY and SVGAGI. The CDR3 is made up of 15 amino acids. The CDR3 DNA follows: TGTGCCAGCAGTTACTCGGAAAGGGTAAGTGAAAAACTGTTTTTT. This codes for CASSYSERVSEKLFF.

In its sample, this clone was seen once. This chain links TRBV4-3 with TRBJ1-2; D remains ambiguous. There are 15 residues in the CDR3. V shed 0 bases and J shed 4 bases, with 12 bases lying between them. Germline lookup yields CDR1 LGHNA and CDR2 YSLEER. This chain's CDR3 is CASSQEGRRSYGYTF. CDR3 nucleotide sequence: TGCGCCAGCAGCCAAGAGGGAAGACGGAGCTATGGCTACACCTTC.

This chain links TRBV9 with TRBJ1-6; 7 bases align to TRBD1. The germline V gene has CDR1 SGDLS and CDR2 YYNGEE. The junction had 4 bases not matched to a gene; V was cut back by 3 bases and J by 4 bases. CDR3 length equals 15 residues. The chain's CDR3 is CASSAGTAYNSPLHF. The CDR3 DNA reads as TGTGCCAGCAGCGCCGGGACAGCTTATAATTCACCCCTCCACTTT. Full variable domain (remainder filled in from reference TRBV9 and TRBJ1-6): DSGVTQTPKHLITATGQRVTLRCSPRSGDLSVYWYQQSLDQGLQFLIQYYNGEERAKGNILERFSAQQFPDLHSELNLSSLELGDSALYFCASSAGTAYNSPLHFGNGTRLTVT.

This chain links TRBV30 with TRBJ2-1, with D possibly matching TRBD2 (6 bases). This CDR3 is 12 amino acids long. Germline V CDR1 and CDR2: GTSNPN, SVGIG (reference sequence). V was clipped by 2 bases and J by 7 bases, with 9 bases between them. The CDR3 DNA is TGTGCCTGGAGTCGGGGGTCAAATGAGCAGTTCTTC. It yields the protein CAWSRGSNEQFF.

This rearrangement joins TRBV19 to TRBJ2-7; TRBD1 aligns across 9 bases. With V trimmed by 2 bases and J by 2 bases, 4 bases remained unmatched. Germline lookup yields CDR1 LNHDA and CDR2 SQIVND (reference sequence). This CDR3 comprises 15 residues. CDR3 nucleotides: TGTGCCAGTAGTATAATGGGACAGGGCCCCTACGAGCAGTACTTC. This translates into CASSIMGQGPYEQYF.

Concerning this clone: One junction end disagrees with the germline gene, perhaps due to a read error. This chain joins TRBV6-5 and TRBJ1-1; D remains ambiguous. Germline CDR1 and CDR2: MNHEY and SVGAGI. The CDR3 is 13 residues long. The CDR3 DNA follows: TGTGCCATCAGTTCGCTGCTACGAGCTGAAGCTTTCTTT. Its translation: CAISSLLRAEAFF.

The count of this clone is one. The CDR3 DNA is TGCGCCAGCAGCTTGTCCGGGACAGGGGGCCATGAGCAGTTCTTC. The encoded protein is CASSLSGTGGHEQFF. This chain links TRBV5-1 with TRBJ2-1; 12 nucleotides agree with TRBD1. There are 15 residues in the CDR3. Germline loops: CDR1 SGHRS, CDR2 YFSETQ. The trim removed 1 base at V and 8 bases at J, leaving 4 bases unmatched.

The J gene is TRBJ2-5, the V gene TRBV5-4; TRBD2 matches at 8 bases. V shed 4 bases, J shed 5 bases, and the junction held 7 bases outside the gene matches. The CDR3 extends over 14 amino acids. Looked up from germline, CDR1 is SGHNT and CDR2 is YYREEE (reference sequence). CDR3 residues: CASSAWTSRETQYF. DNA of the CDR3: TGTGCCAGCAGCGCCTGGACTAGCCGGGAGACCCAGTACTTC. The full variable domain, with the rest looked up from reference TRBV5-4 and TRBJ2-5, is ETGVTQSPTHLIKTRGQQVTLRCSSQSGHNTVSWYQQALGQGPQFIFQYYREEENGRGNFPPRFSGLQFPNYSSELNVNALELDDSALYLCASSAWTSRETQYFGPGTRLLVL.

V is TRBV6-5 and J is TRBJ1-2; 9 bases are a match to TRBD1. The CDR3 sequence is 15 residues long. Germline values: CDR1 MNHEY, CDR2 SVGAGI. The J segment lost 5 bases and the V segment lost 7 bases, leaving 11 bases of the junction unmatched. In DNA form, the CDR3 reads TGTGCCAGCACCACAAGCTCGACAGGGGGGTATGGCTACACCTTC. This encodes CASTTSSTGGYGYTF.

Only one count was recorded for this clone. The chain carries TRBV7-8 and TRBJ2-2, with unresolved D. The germline V gene encodes CDR1 SGHVS and CDR2 FQNEAQ. CDR3 length: 14 residues. V lost 0 bases to trimming and J lost 7 bases, with 9 bases between them. Written as DNA, the CDR3 is TGTGCCAGCAGCTTAGCGCGAAGGGACGGGGAGCTGTTTTTT. Protein: CASSLARRDGELFF.

The chain links TRBV10-3 to TRBJ2-5; TRBD2 matches at 13 bases. The J segment lost 4 bases and the V segment lost 6 bases, leaving 5 bases of the junction unmatched. The length of the CDR3 is 15 residues. The germline V gene encodes CDR1 ENHRY and CDR2 SYGVKD. CDR3 sequence reads: CAISSTSGGRETQYF. In nucleotides, the CDR3 is TGTGCCATCAGCTCGACTAGCGGGGGGCGAGAGACCCAGTACTTC.

This chain uses TRBV19 with TRBJ1-1; D remains ambiguous. The CDR3 consists of 14 residues. Germline V CDR1 and CDR2: LNHDA, SQIVND (reference sequence). Trimming took 0 bases from V and 0 from J, leaving 5 bases between them. CDR3 coding DNA: TGTGCCAGTAGTATAGACAGCCTGAACACTGAAGCTTTCTTT. It specifies CASSIDSLNTEAFF.

The CDR3 spells CASSGQGASDTQYF. The CDR3 nucleotides read TGTGCCAGCAGTGGACAGGGGGCGTCAGATACGCAGTATTTT. V usage is TRBV2 and J usage is TRBJ2-3, with 10 bases that match TRBD1. CDR3 length: 14 amino acids. After removal of 4 bases from V and 4 bases from J, the junction contained 2 bases not matched to a gene. Germline-derived CDR1 and CDR2 are SNHLY and FYNNEI.